This T cell receptor (beta chain) is from a study of T cell responses to AZD1222 COVID-19 vaccine. V gave up 4 bases and J gave up 4 bases, with 19 bases separating them. The CDR3 extends over 16 amino acids. Per the germline V gene, CDR1 is SGHTA and CDR2 is FQGNSA. Assay used: immunoSEQ multiplex PCR; TCRdb lists only in-frame clones, some missing. The table has 150,000 to 200,000 clones, over 80% seen once. This sample comprised peripheral blood, obtained on day 0 of AZD1222 vaccination. The receptor comes from an adult in good health. The gene calls are TRBV7-2 and TRBJ2-5, with D possibly TRBD2 on 6 matching bases. CDR3 sequence reads: CASSYTSTRGAETQYF. In DNA form, the CDR3 reads TGTGCCAGCAGCTACACCTCAACGCGGGGAGCAGAGACCCAGTACTTC.